This T cell receptor (beta chain) was sequenced for a study of blood T cell repertoires in COVID-19. Clones were sequenced by immunoSEQ multiplex PCR, and TCRdb holds only the in-frame ones, with some missing. The sample includes about 220,000 clones, roughly four fifths of them seen just once. The junction had 7 bases not matched to a gene; V was cut back by 3 bases and J by 5 bases. Germline lookup yields CDR1 SGDLS and CDR2 YYNGEE. CDR3 length equals 15 residues. This chain uses TRBV9 with TRBJ2-5; TRBD2 agrees at 10 bases. This TCR was recovered from a woman aged 55-69 years who had recovered from COVID-19. The sample comprised PBMCs or T cells enriched from blood (not recorded which). In DNA, the CDR3 is TGTGCCAGCAGCGCGGGGACTAGCGCGAGGGAGACCCAGTACTTC. Its protein is CASSAGTSARETQYF.